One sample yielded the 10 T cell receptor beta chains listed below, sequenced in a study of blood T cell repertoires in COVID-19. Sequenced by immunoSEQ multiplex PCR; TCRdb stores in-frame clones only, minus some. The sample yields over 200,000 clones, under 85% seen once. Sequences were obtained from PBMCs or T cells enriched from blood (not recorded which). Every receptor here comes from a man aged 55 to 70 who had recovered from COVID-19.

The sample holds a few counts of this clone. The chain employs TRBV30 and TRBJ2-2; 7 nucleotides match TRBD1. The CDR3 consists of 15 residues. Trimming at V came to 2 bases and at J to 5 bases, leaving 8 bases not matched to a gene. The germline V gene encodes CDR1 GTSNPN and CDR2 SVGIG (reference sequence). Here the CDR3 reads CAWSSWTGGTGELFF. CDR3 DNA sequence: TGTGCCTGGAGTTCCTGGACAGGTGGTACCGGGGAGCTGTTTTTT.

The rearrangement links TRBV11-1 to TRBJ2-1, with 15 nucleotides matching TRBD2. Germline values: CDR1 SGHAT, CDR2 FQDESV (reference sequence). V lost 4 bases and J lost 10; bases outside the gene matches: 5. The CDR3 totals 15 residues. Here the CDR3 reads CASSYLGLAGGEQFF. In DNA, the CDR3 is TGTGCCAGCAGCTACCTGGGACTAGCGGGGGGAGAGCAGTTCTTC.

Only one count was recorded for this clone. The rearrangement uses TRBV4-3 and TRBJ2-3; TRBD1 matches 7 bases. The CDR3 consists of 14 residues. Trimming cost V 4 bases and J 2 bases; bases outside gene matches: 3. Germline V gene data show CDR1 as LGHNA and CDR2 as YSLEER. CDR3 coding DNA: TGCGCCAGCAGCCGGGACAGCTTCACAGATACGCAGTATTTT. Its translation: CASSRDSFTDTQYF.

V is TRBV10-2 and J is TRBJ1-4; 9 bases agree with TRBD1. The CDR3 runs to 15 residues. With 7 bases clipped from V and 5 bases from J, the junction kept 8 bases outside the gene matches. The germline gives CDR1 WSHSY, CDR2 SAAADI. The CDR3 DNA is TGCGCCAGCAAAAAGGCGGGACAGGGCAATGAAAAACTGTTTTTT. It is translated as CASKKAGQGNEKLFF.

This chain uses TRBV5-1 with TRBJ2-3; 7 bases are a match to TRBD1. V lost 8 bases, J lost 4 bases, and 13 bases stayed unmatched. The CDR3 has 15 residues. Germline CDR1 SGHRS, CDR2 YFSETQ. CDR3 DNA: TGCGCCAGTCGCAAACGGGACAGTGGGTCAGATACGCAGTATTTT. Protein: CASRKRDSGSDTQYF.

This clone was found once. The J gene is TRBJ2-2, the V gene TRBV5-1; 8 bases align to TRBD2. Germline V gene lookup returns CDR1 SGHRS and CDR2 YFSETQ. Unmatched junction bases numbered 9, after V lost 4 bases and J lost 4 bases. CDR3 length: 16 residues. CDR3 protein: CASSGQAGASTGELFF. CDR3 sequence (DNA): TGCGCCAGCAGCGGGCAAGCGGGGGCAAGCACCGGGGAGCTGTTTTTT.

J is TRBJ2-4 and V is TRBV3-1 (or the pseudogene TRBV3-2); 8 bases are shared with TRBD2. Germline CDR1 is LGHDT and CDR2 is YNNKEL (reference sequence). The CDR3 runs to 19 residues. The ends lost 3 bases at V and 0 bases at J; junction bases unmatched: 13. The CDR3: CASSHSSRGGGLAKNIQYF. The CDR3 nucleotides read TGTGCCAGCAGCCACTCGTCACGTGGCGGGGGGCTAGCCAAAAACATTCAGTACTTC.

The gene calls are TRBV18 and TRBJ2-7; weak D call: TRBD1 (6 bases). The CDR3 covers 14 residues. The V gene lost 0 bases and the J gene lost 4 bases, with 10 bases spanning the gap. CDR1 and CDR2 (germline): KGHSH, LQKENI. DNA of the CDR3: TGTGCCAGCTCACCACCGGCACAGGGTTACGAGCAGTACTTC. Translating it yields CASSPPAQGYEQYF.

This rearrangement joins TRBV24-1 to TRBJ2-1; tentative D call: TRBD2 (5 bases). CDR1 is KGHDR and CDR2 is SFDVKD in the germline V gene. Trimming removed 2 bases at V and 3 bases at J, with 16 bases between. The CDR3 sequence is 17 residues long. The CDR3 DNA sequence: TGTGCCACCAGTGATTCCAAACTAACCGGGAACTACAATGAGCAGTTCTTC. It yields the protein CATSDSKLTGNYNEQFF.

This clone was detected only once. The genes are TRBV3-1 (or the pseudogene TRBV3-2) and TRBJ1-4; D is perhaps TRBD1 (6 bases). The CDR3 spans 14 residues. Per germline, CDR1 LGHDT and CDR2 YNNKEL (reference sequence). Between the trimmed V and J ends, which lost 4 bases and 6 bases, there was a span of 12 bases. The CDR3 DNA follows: TGTGCCAGCAGCCCAGTACAGGGTCATGAAAAACTGTTTTTT. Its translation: CASSPVQGHEKLFF.